This TCR beta chain was recovered during a study of CD8 T cells in ankylosing spondylitis. Study findings and constraints: Apparently characteristic of ankylosing spondylitis blood was a TCR beta motif (about eight highly homologous variants).

One entry per CDR3 protein results from TCRdb running MiXCR on the 5' RACE reads. This table holds about 330,000 distinct CDR3 sequences, around 8% found once. This clonotype has a handful of counts. Antigen specificity is unknown. This TCR derives from a male donor with ankylosing spondylitis. Input material: blood, either unsorted or a sorted T cell fraction (not recorded which).

CDR3 nucleotide sequence: TGTGCCAGCAGCTTAGGCCCGGGGGTCGGGATCTCCTACGAGCAGTACTTC. Amino acid sequence: CASSLGPGVGISYEQYF. The chain joins TRBV11-2 to TRBJ2-7; a possible D gene is TRBD2 (6 bases). The V and J ends lost 1 base and 0 bases respectively, with 16 bases between them. CDR1 and CDR2 from the germline V gene are SGHAT and FQNNGV. The CDR3 has 17 amino acids.